This T cell receptor (beta chain) was profiled in a study of T-cell memory formation after mild COVID-19. Study information: Clusters were largely donor specific. Study results and caveats: Whether second-wave clones peaking at day 37 were SARS-CoV-2 specific went unconfirmed. Researchers report contracting CD4+ clones mostly in CM and EM, with CD8+ clones in EMRA.

TCR alpha and TCR beta cDNA libraries with sample barcodes and UMIs came from 5'RACE using constant-segment primers. MiXCR was run by TCRdb on the 5' RACE reads, yielding one entry per CDR3 protein. This repertoire shows roughly 200,000 distinct CDR3 sequences, 16% found once; its top ten account for approximately 2.1%. Trimming stripped 2 bases from V and 12 bases from J, with 11 bases between. Germline V gene lookup returns CDR1 MGHRA and CDR2 YSYEKL. There are 12 residues in the CDR3. Comments on this clonotype: The antigen is unknown.

The V call is TRBV4-1, the J call TRBJ2-1; D possibly corresponds to TRBD2 (5 bases). The TCR was taken from an adult woman who had mild COVID-19 (a few samples of this study predate the infection). Cell type and time point are not known. Input material: PBMCs or a T cell subset sorted from them (not recorded which). The CDR3 sequence is CASSQLEGPQFF. The CDR3 region has the DNA TGCGCCAGCAGCCAACTCGAGGGCCCGCAGTTCTTC.